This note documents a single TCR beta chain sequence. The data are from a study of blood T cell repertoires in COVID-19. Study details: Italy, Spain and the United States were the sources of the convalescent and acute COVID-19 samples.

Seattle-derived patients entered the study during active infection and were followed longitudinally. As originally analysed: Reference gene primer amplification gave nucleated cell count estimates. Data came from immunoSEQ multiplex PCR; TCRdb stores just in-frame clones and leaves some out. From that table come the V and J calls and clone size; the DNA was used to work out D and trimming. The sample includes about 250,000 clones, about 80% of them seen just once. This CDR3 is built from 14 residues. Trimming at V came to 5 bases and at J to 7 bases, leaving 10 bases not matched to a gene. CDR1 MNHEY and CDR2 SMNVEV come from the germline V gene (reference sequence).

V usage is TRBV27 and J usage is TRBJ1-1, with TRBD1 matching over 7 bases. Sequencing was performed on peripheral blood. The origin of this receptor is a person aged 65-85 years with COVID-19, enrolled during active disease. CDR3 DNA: TGTGCCAGCAGTCCGGGACAGTTTTCTTTTGAAGCTTTCTTT. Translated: CASSPGQFSFEAFF.